Each of the 27 T cell receptor beta chains below was sequenced from the same sample in a study of T cell responses to AZD1222 COVID-19 vaccine. Measured with immunoSEQ multiplex PCR; TCRdb has only the in-frame clones, and not every one. The data hold under 150,000 clones, with about nine tenths observed a single time. The source was peripheral blood, collected 28 days after the second AZD1222 dose. These receptors were obtained from an adult who received the AZD1222 COVID-19 vaccine.

The rearrangement joins TRBV10-2 to TRBJ1-1; tentatively, D is TRBD1 (6 bases). The CDR3 extends over 17 amino acids. The V gene's germline CDR1 is WSHSY and CDR2 SAAADI. Trimming stripped 4 bases from V and 0 bases from J, with 18 bases between. The CDR3 nucleotides read TGCGCCAGCAGTGCATTGACAGGCAAGCGCATGAACACTGAAGCTTTCTTT. It translates to CASSALTGKRMNTEAFF.

The CDR3 DNA is TGTGCCAGCAGTTACTCGGGGGGAAATATGAACACTGAAGCTTTCTTT. Protein sequence: CASSYSGGNMNTEAFF. J is TRBJ1-1 and V is TRBV6-5; D is perhaps TRBD1 (5 bases). Germline V gene lookup returns CDR1 MNHEY and CDR2 SVGAGI. Trimming stripped 0 bases from V and 0 bases from J, with 11 bases between. This CDR3 is built from 16 residues.

The rearrangement joins TRBV6-5 to TRBJ2-7, with D possibly being TRBD1 (5 bases). The CDR3 is 13 amino acids. V lost 2 bases to trimming and J lost 2 bases, with 7 bases between them. CDR1 and CDR2 (germline): MNHEY, SVGAGI. CDR3 sequence (DNA): TGTGCCAGCAGTTACGGCAGGGCCTACGAGCAGTACTTC. Encoded protein: CASSYGRAYEQYF.

The chain is built from TRBV6-2 or TRBV6-3 and TRBJ2-1, with 8 bases matching TRBD2. Unmatched junction bases numbered 14, after V lost 2 bases and J lost 8 bases. The CDR3 runs to 17 residues. Germline loops: CDR1 MNHEY, CDR2 SVGEGT. DNA for the CDR3: TGTGCCAGCAGTTACCCGGCCCCCGGGACTAGGGGGGATGAGCAGTTCTTC. This sequence encodes CASSYPAPGTRGDEQFF.

The rearrangement links TRBV5-5 to TRBJ2-7; 7 positions match TRBD1. The CDR3 extends over 16 amino acids. Trimming cost V 0 bases and J 1 base; bases outside gene matches: 7. CDR1 and CDR2 from the germline V gene are SGHKS and YYEKEE (reference sequence). This CDR3 reads CASSLGWGQLSYEQYV. The CDR3 bases are TGTGCCAGCAGCTTGGGCTGGGGACAGTTGTCCTACGAGCAGTACGTC.

This clone was recorded only once. This chain uses TRBV6-5 with TRBJ2-7, with TRBD2 identical over 8 bases. Germline trimming cut 4 bases from V and 1 base from J; bases unmatched to any gene: 9. Germline V lookup: CDR1 MNHEY, CDR2 SVGAGI. This CDR3 has 16 amino acids. CDR3 DNA sequence: TGTGCCAGCAGTTCCCTTCAGCGGGAGAGGTCCTACGAGCAGTACTTC. This encodes CASSSLQRERSYEQYF.

The rearrangement uses TRBV7-9 and TRBJ2-6, with D perhaps matching TRBD1 (6 bases). This CDR3 comprises 16 residues. Germline CDR1 SEHNR, CDR2 FQNEAQ (reference sequence). Between the trimmed V and J ends, which lost 10 bases and 0 bases, there was a span of 16 bases. The CDR3: CAIGAGGHSGANVLTF. The CDR3 nucleotides read TGTGCCATCGGTGCTGGGGGACACTCTGGGGCCAACGTCCTGACTTTC.

This clone was picked up a small number of times. Its ends do not fully match the called genes, so a read error is possible. J is TRBJ2-7 and V is TRBV18; D is perhaps TRBD1 or TRBD2 (6 bases each). This CDR3 is built from 14 residues. Germline lookup yields CDR1 KGHSH and CDR2 LQKENI. The CDR3 DNA reads TGTGCCAGCTCACCACCAGGGGGGACCTACGGGCAGTACTTC. Translating gives CASSPPGGTYGQYF.

This chain uses TRBV15 with TRBJ1-1; D call uncertain. V was shortened by 0 bases and J by 5 bases, with 10 bases between the two germline ends. CDR1 is LNHNV and CDR2 is YYDKDF in the germline V gene (reference sequence). This CDR3 spans 14 amino acids. CDR3 sequence (DNA): TGTGCCACCAGCAGAGAGGTGGGCCGGACTGAAGCTTTCTTT. Its translation is CATSREVGRTEAFF.

The rearrangement uses TRBV10-2 and TRBJ1-6, with D possibly TRBD1 on 6 matching bases. Per germline, CDR1 WSHSY and CDR2 SAAADI. V was shortened by 11 bases and J by 7 bases, with 15 bases between the two germline ends. The CDR3 runs to 13 residues. DNA of the CDR3: TGCGCCTCACGGACAGAATCCAATTCACCCCTCCACTTT. Its protein is CASRTESNSPLHF.

The V call is TRBV6-5, the J call TRBJ1-2, with D unclear. Germline V gene data show CDR1 as MNHEY and CDR2 as SVGAGI. V lost 0 bases to trimming and J lost 1 base, with 12 bases between them. This CDR3 has 16 residues. The CDR3 reads CASSYSNGANNYGYTF. As DNA, the CDR3 is TGTGCCAGCAGTTACTCTAACGGCGCTAATAACTATGGCTACACCTTC.

The chain recombines TRBV28 with TRBJ2-2, with D tentatively TRBD2 (5 bases). The CDR3 extends over 16 amino acids. From germline, CDR1 is MDHEN and CDR2 SYDVKM. V lost 4 bases and J lost 3, with 15 bases in between. DNA of the CDR3: TGTGCCAGCAGTTCCCAAGGACGGGGATACACCGGGGAGCTGTTTTTT. Its translation is CASSSQGRGYTGELFF.

The V call is TRBV5-6, the J call TRBJ1-1; D call uncertain. The V and J ends lost 3 bases and 5 bases respectively, with 17 bases between them. The CDR3 contains 15 residues. Germline V gene data show CDR1 as SGHDT and CDR2 as YYEEEE. CDR3 loop: CASSSVRAGETEAFF. Written as DNA, the CDR3 is TGTGCCAGCAGCTCCGTGCGGGCGGGAGAGACTGAAGCTTTCTTT.

This chain connects TRBV10-3 to TRBJ2-1; D gene unclear. The germline V gene encodes CDR1 ENHRY and CDR2 SYGVKD. The CDR3 runs to 12 residues. V was pared by 3 bases and J by 8 bases, with 8 bases between. DNA of the CDR3: TGTGCCATCAGTGAAGTAGGGTATGAGCAGTTCTTC. Translated: CAISEVGYEQFF.

This sequence joins TRBV5-1 and TRBJ2-2; TRBD2 might be the D (6 bases). V was pared by 4 bases and J by 2 bases, with 12 bases between. Germline V gives CDR1 SGHRS, CDR2 YFSETQ. CDR3 length: 15 residues. DNA of the CDR3: TGCGCCAGCAGCGTATCTGCGGGAAACACCGGGGAGCTGTTTTTT. Translating it yields CASSVSAGNTGELFF.

This chain joins TRBV10-1 and TRBJ1-6; D is unresolved. V lost 1 base to trimming and J lost 6 bases, with 4 bases between them. The CDR3 contains 13 residues. Germline lookup yields CDR1 WNHNN and CDR2 SYGVQD (reference sequence). The chain's CDR3 is CASSEFGNSPLHF. CDR3 DNA: TGCGCCAGCAGTGAGTTTGGTAATTCACCCCTCCACTTT.

This chain connects TRBV10-2 to TRBJ2-2, with 7 positions matching TRBD1. Germline loops: CDR1 WSHSY, CDR2 SAAADI. J was trimmed by 2 bases and V by 7 bases; bases with no gene match: 13. The CDR3 runs 17 residues. The CDR3 DNA is TGCGCCAGCACCATTGAGGGGGCGGTAGCTAACACCGGGGAGCTGTTTTTT. It is translated as CASTIEGAVANTGELFF.

The chain employs TRBV11-3 and TRBJ2-7, with D possibly matching TRBD2 (6 bases). The ends were cut back, 5 bases at V and 8 bases at J, with 19 bases in the middle. Germline V CDR1 and CDR2: SGHNT, YENEEA. The CDR3 runs to 14 residues. CDR3 DNA: TGTGCCAGCAGCCCGGGGGATAACCCTACGAAGCAGTACTTC. Protein: CASSPGDNPTKQYF.

V and J are TRBV4-3 and TRBJ1-2; D is undetermined. Germline CDR1 reads LGHNA; CDR2 reads YSLEER. Trimming left V 1 base short and J 4 bases short, with 10 bases between. The CDR3 has 14 amino acids. DNA for the CDR3: TGCGCCAGCAGCCAAGGGAACGGAATCTATGGCTACACCTTC. This codes for CASSQGNGIYGYTF.

This chain connects TRBV19 to TRBJ1-4; the D gene is possibly TRBD1 (6 bases). The CDR3 totals 13 residues. Trimming cost V 4 bases and J 6 bases, with 9 bases left between them. Germline assignment: CDR1 LNHDA and CDR2 SQIVND (reference sequence). CDR3 nucleotide sequence: TGTGCCAGTAGTAGGACAGCCTATGAAAAACTGTTTTTT. This codes for CASSRTAYEKLFF.

This rearrangement joins TRBV18 to TRBJ1-2; D remains unclear. The CDR3 is 13 residues long. V shed 3 bases and J shed 4 bases, with 9 bases lying between them. Germline V lookup: CDR1 KGHSH, CDR2 LQKENI. The CDR3 reads CASSPSGPYGYTF. DNA of the CDR3: TGTGCCAGCTCACCTTCCGGACCCTATGGCTACACCTTC. The full variable domain, in which reference TRBV18 and TRBJ1-2 provide the parts outside the CDR3, is NAGVMQNPRHLVRRRGQEARLRCSPMKGHSHVYWYRQLPEEGLKFMVYLQKENIIDESGMPKERFSAEFPKEGPSILRIQQVVRGDSAAYFCASSPSGPYGYTFGSGTRLTVV.

This chain joins TRBV5-1 and TRBJ2-2; 7 nucleotides match TRBD1. The V and J ends lost 7 bases and 4 bases, in that order; junction bases with no gene match: 10. Germline V gene data show CDR1 as SGHRS and CDR2 as YFSETQ. CDR3 size: 15 residues. The DNA of the CDR3 is TGCGCCAGCCTACCTAACAGGGGTAGCACCGGGGAGCTGTTTTTT. Translated, it gives CASLPNRGSTGELFF.

This clone came up once. This chain connects TRBV14 to TRBJ2-3; D not certain. CDR1 and CDR2 from the germline V gene are SGHDN and FVKESK. V lost 5 bases, J lost 6 bases, and 6 bases lay in between. The CDR3 contains 11 residues. In nucleotides, the CDR3 is TGTGCCAGCAGCTCGATCGATACGCAGTATTTT. Protein product: CASSSIDTQYF.

V usage is TRBV4-2 and J usage is TRBJ1-3; unclear D gene. V lost 0 bases to trimming and J lost 5 bases, with 11 bases between them. CDR1 and CDR2 (germline): LGHNA, YNFKEQ. The CDR3 spans 15 residues. This CDR3 reads CASSQDWNSRNTIYF. The CDR3 nucleotides read TGTGCCAGCAGCCAAGATTGGAACAGTAGAAACACCATATATTTT.

This chain links TRBV7-2 with TRBJ1-4; 10 bases match TRBD1. After removal of 5 bases from V and 8 bases from J, the junction contained 11 bases not matched to a gene. There are 16 residues in the CDR3. Germline lookup yields CDR1 SGHTA and CDR2 FQGNSA. CDR3 sequence (DNA): TGTGCCAGCAGCCCCCAACGGACAGGGGGGCAAGAAAAACTGTTTTTT. Translation gives CASSPQRTGGQEKLFF. The full variable domain, completed using reference TRBV7-2 and TRBJ1-4, is GAGVSQSPSNKVTEKGKDVELRCDPISGHTALYWYRQSLGQGLEFLIYFQGNSAPDKSGLPSDRFSAERTGGSVSTLTIQRTQQEDSAVYLCASSPQRTGGQEKLFFGSGTQLSVL.

The rearrangement uses TRBV28 and TRBJ1-2, with D tentatively TRBD1 (5 bases). V was clipped by 7 bases and J by 3 bases, with 15 bases between them. Germline values: CDR1 MDHEN, CDR2 SYDVKM. CDR3 length equals 14 residues. CDR3 DNA sequence: TGTGCCAGCATCACACCGGGGGGGGACTATGGCTACACCTTC. Translating gives CASITPGGDYGYTF.

This chain connects TRBV20-1 to TRBJ2-1; the D call may be TRBD1 or TRBD2 (5 bases each). The CDR3 loop spans 10 amino acids. The germline CDR1 and CDR2 sequences are DFQATT and SNEGSKA (reference sequence). The V and J ends lost 5 bases and 9 bases respectively, with 8 bases between them. CDR3 loop: CSAPGTEQFF. The CDR3 DNA reads TGCAGTGCTCCCGGGACTGAGCAGTTCTTC.